The 25 T cell receptor beta chains below all came from one sample that was sequenced in a study of control samples from healthy donors and cancer patients. Profiled with immunoSEQ multiplex PCR; TCRdb holds only in-frame clones, not every one. The data hold about 120,000 clones, with approximately 90% observed a single time. Sequences were obtained from PBMCs. These TCRs come from a woman aged 50 to 60 with colorectal cancer.

The V call is TRBV11-2, the J call TRBJ1-2; D gene unclear. Germline values: CDR1 SGHAT, CDR2 FQNNGV. CDR3 length: 14 residues. Between the trimmed V and J ends, which lost 0 bases and 5 bases, there was a span of 10 bases. The DNA for the CDR3 is TGTGCCAGCAGCTTAGATTCGTCTGGGTATGGCTACACCTTC. This gives the protein CASSLDSSGYGYTF.

The rearrangement joins TRBV29-1 to TRBJ2-7; perhaps D is TRBD1 or TRBD2 (5 bases each). The CDR3 has 11 amino acids. CDR1 and CDR2 (germline): SQVTM, ANQGSEA. Deletions cut 7 bases from V and 7 bases from J, with 14 bases between. The CDR3 here is CSARVRGEQYF. DNA of the CDR3: TGCAGCGCCAGGGTTAGAGGGGAGCAGTACTTC.

The chain's CDR3 is CAWSVAVLHSPLHF. The DNA for the CDR3 is TGTGCCTGGAGTGTAGCGGTACTCCATTCACCCCTCCACTTT. The chain is built from TRBV30 and TRBJ1-6; no firm D call. In germline, CDR1 is GTSNPN, CDR2 SVGIG (reference sequence). CDR3 length: 14 residues. Trimming stripped 0 bases from V and 8 bases from J, with 11 bases between.

This chain joins TRBV2 and TRBJ1-2; D not resolved. This CDR3 has 13 amino acids. The germline CDR1 and CDR2 sequences are SNHLY and FYNNEI. V lost 0 bases to trimming and J lost 6 bases, with 8 bases between them. The CDR3 nucleotides read TGTGCCAGCAGTGAAGCGGGTGGGGATGGCTACACCTTC. This sequence encodes CASSEAGGDGYTF.

This sequence joins TRBV2 and TRBJ1-2, with D uncertain. The CDR3 length is 17 residues. V lost 1 base, J lost 0 bases, and 15 bases lay in between. Per germline, CDR1 SNHLY and CDR2 FYNNEI. The CDR3 loop is CASSEESAPLSNYGYTF. DNA for the CDR3: TGTGCCAGCAGTGAAGAAAGCGCTCCCCTCTCTAACTATGGCTACACCTTC.

This sequence joins TRBV12-5 and TRBJ2-1; 10 bases are shared with TRBD2. Germline values: CDR1 LGHNT, CDR2 FRNRAP. There are 16 residues in the CDR3. After removal of 2 bases from V and 7 bases from J, the junction contained 8 bases not matched to a gene. The CDR3: CASGLRLAGAGNEQFF. The DNA for the CDR3 is TGTGCTAGTGGTTTGAGGCTAGCGGGGGCGGGAAATGAGCAGTTCTTC.

The V call is TRBV7-3, the J call TRBJ2-2, with D maybe TRBD2 (6 bases). Trimming removed 3 bases from V and 0 bases from J, with 11 bases in between. Germline lookup yields CDR1 SGHTA and CDR2 FQGTGA. CDR3 length: 16 residues. The CDR3 protein is CASSFRGGTNTGELFF. In DNA, the CDR3 is TGTGCCAGCAGCTTCCGTGGAGGGACGAACACCGGGGAGCTGTTTTTT.

The J gene is TRBJ2-5, the V gene TRBV11-2; no definite D call. This CDR3 has 13 amino acids. The ends were cut back, 1 base at V and 5 bases at J, with 8 bases in the middle. Germline CDR1 SGHAT, CDR2 FQNNGV. The CDR3 DNA reads TGTGCCAGCAGCTTAGCGACCGGGGAGACCCAGTACTTC. This encodes CASSLATGETQYF.

The rearrangement uses TRBV5-1 and TRBJ1-6; a weak D match, TRBD1 (6 bases). Trimming pared 0 bases from V and 7 bases from J, leaving 8 bases between. Looked up from germline, CDR1 is SGHRS and CDR2 is YFSETQ. This CDR3 is built from 14 residues. As DNA, the CDR3 is TGCGCCAGCAGCTTGGCAGGGGAGAATTCACCCCTCCACTTT. Its translation is CASSLAGENSPLHF.

J is TRBJ2-7 and V is TRBV6-4, with D unclear. Germline V gene data show CDR1 as MRHNA and CDR2 as SNTAGT. V gave up 4 bases and J gave up 0 bases, with 10 bases separating them. The CDR3 runs 14 residues. Here the CDR3 DNA reads TGTGCCAGCAGTGGGGAAATTGGCTCCTACGAGCAGTACTTC. Protein sequence: CASSGEIGSYEQYF.

The chain employs TRBV9 and TRBJ2-1; no reliable D call. CDR3 size: 13 residues. Trimming took 0 bases from V and 4 from J, leaving 5 bases between them. CDR1 SGDLS and CDR2 YYNGEE come from the germline V gene. The chain's CDR3 is CASSVVEYNEQFF. The CDR3 nucleotides read TGTGCCAGCAGCGTAGTAGAGTACAATGAGCAGTTCTTC.

To note about this clone: Other nucleotide sequences from this sample produce the same CDR3. V usage is TRBV5-1 and J usage is TRBJ2-5; TRBD2 agrees at 9 bases. Germline V gene data show CDR1 as SGHRS and CDR2 as YFSETQ. Trimming cost V 4 bases and J 2 bases; bases outside gene matches: 6. This CDR3 has 15 amino acids. CDR3 in DNA: TGCGCCAGCAGCCTCCAGACTAGCGGACAAGAGACCCAGTACTTC. Protein: CASSLQTSGQETQYF.

A note on this clone: At one boundary the junction diverges from the germline segment, which might be a read error. CDR3 bases: TGTGCCAGCAGCCAAGAGCGTTTCTTGATCTTC. Protein: CASSQERFLIF. The chain recombines TRBV3-1 (or the pseudogene TRBV3-2) with TRBJ2-1; the D is unclear. CDR3 length equals 11 residues. The germline gives CDR1 LGHDT, CDR2 YNNKEL (reference sequence).

V usage is TRBV30 and J usage is TRBJ2-3, with 12 bases aligning to TRBD2. V gave up 2 bases and J gave up 4 bases; unmatched junction bases: 13. CDR3 length equals 18 residues. Germline CDR1 and CDR2: GTSNPN and SVGIG (reference sequence). The CDR3 is CAWSSWASGGARADTQYF. In nucleotides, the CDR3 is TGTGCCTGGAGTTCTTGGGCTAGCGGGGGGGCCAGGGCAGATACGCAGTATTTT. Together with reference TRBV30 and TRBJ2-3, the CDR3 gives the full variable domain: SQTIHQWPATLVQPVGSPLSLECTVEGTSNPNLYWYRQAAGRGLQLLFYSVGIGQISSEVPQNLSASRPQDRQFILSSKKLLLSDSGFYLCAWSSWASGGARADTQYFGPGTRLTVL.

This clone appeared a few times. The chain has TRBV6-5 and TRBJ1-1, with D perhaps matching TRBD1 (6 bases). Deletions cut 6 bases from V and 11 bases from J, with 19 bases between. There are 13 residues in the CDR3. Per germline, CDR1 MNHEY and CDR2 SVGAGI. This CDR3 reads CASRVVGGSPAFF. Written as DNA, the CDR3 is TGTGCCAGCAGAGTCGTTGGGGGCTCTCCGGCTTTCTTT.

J is TRBJ1-1 and V is TRBV29-1, with D tentatively TRBD1 (6 bases). The V end lost 7 bases, the J end lost 0 bases, and 15 bases lay between the germline ends. The germline gives CDR1 SQVTM, CDR2 ANQGSEA. This CDR3 region has 14 residues. CDR3 in amino acids: CSAIQGTMNTEAFF. Here the CDR3 DNA reads TGCAGCGCCATCCAGGGGACTATGAACACTGAAGCTTTCTTT.

This chain uses TRBV3-1 (or the pseudogene TRBV3-2) with TRBJ2-3, with unresolved D. Between the trimmed V and J ends, which lost 4 bases and 0 bases, there was a span of 11 bases. CDR1 LGHDT and CDR2 YNNKEL come from the germline V gene (reference sequence). The CDR3 contains 15 residues. The CDR3 here is CASSPGSLSTDTQYF. CDR3 nucleotide sequence: TGTGCCAGCAGCCCCGGATCTCTTAGCACAGATACGCAGTATTTT.

On this clone: Additional DNA sequences in this sample encode the identical CDR3. The chain combines TRBV3-1 (or the pseudogene TRBV3-2) with TRBJ1-3, with D tentatively TRBD1 (6 bases). Trimming took 4 bases from V and 4 from J, leaving 11 bases between them. CDR1 is LGHDT, CDR2 YNNKEL, per germline (reference sequence). This CDR3 region has 14 residues. CDR3 in DNA: TGTGCCAGCAGCCTCACAGGGTCCGGAAACACCATATATTTT. Translating gives CASSLTGSGNTIYF.

The V gene is TRBV7-3, the J gene TRBJ2-6, with 8 bases matching TRBD1. The germline gives CDR1 SGHTA, CDR2 FQGTGA. This CDR3 contains 17 residues. V trimming: 5 bases; J trimming: 1 base; junction bases outside the gene matches: 7. Written as DNA, the CDR3 is TGTGCCAGCAGCCGCCCCAGGGGGCAGTCTGGGGCCAACGTCCTGACTTTC. Translation: CASSRPRGQSGANVLTF. Combining the CDR3 with reference TRBV7-3 and TRBJ2-6 gives the whole variable domain GAGVSQTPSNKVTEKGKYVELRCDPISGHTALYWYRQSLGQGPEFLIYFQGTGAADDSGLPNDRFFAVRPEGSVSTLKIQRTERGDSAVYLCASSRPRGQSGANVLTFGAGSRLTVL.

The chain employs TRBV6-1 and TRBJ2-1; the match to TRBD2 covers 7 bases. This CDR3 is built from 15 residues. The ends lost 1 base at V and 0 bases at J; junction bases unmatched: 0. From germline, CDR1 is MNHNS and CDR2 SASEGT. The CDR3 coding sequence is TGTGCCAGCAGTGAAGGCGGGAGCTCCTACAATGAGCAGTTCTTC. Translation: CASSEGGSSYNEQFF.

The gene calls are TRBV5-1 and TRBJ2-6; D remains ambiguous. Germline assignment: CDR1 SGHRS and CDR2 YFSETQ. The V and J ends lost 4 bases and 0 bases respectively, with 5 bases between them. This CDR3 spans 14 amino acids. CDR3 sequence reads: CASSRPSGANVLTF. CDR3 sequence (DNA): TGCGCCAGCAGCCGGCCCTCTGGGGCCAACGTCCTGACTTTC.

This clone was counted between two and nine times. V is TRBV5-6 and J is TRBJ1-5; 9 bases are a match to TRBD1. The V gene end was trimmed by 4 bases and the J gene end by 7 bases; junction bases not matched to a gene: 9. This CDR3 is built from 15 residues. Germline V CDR1 and CDR2: SGHDT, YYEEEE. The CDR3: CASSAGQGHNQPQHF. The DNA of the CDR3 is TGTGCCAGCAGCGCCGGACAGGGGCACAACCAGCCCCAGCATTTT.

This chain connects TRBV30 to TRBJ2-5; 9 bases are shared with TRBD2. After removal of 8 bases from V and 2 bases from J, the junction contained 6 bases not matched to a gene. The CDR3 has 13 amino acids. Per germline, CDR1 GTSNPN and CDR2 SVGIG (reference sequence). The CDR3 sequence: CARETSGQETQYF. The CDR3 bases are TGTGCCCGTGAAACTAGCGGGCAAGAGACCCAGTACTTC. Full variable domain (remainder filled in from reference TRBV30 and TRBJ2-5): SQTIHQWPATLVQPVGSPLSLECTVEGTSNPNLYWYRQAAGRGLQLLFYSVGIGQISSEVPQNLSASRPQDRQFILSSKKLLLSDSGFYLCARETSGQETQYFGPGTRLLVL.

The V and J genes are TRBV20-1 and TRBJ1-2, with a possible D match to TRBD1 (5 bases). The germline CDR1 and CDR2 sequences are DFQATT and SNEGSKA (reference sequence). V shed 3 bases and J shed 4 bases, with 12 bases lying between them. This CDR3 has 13 amino acids. The CDR3 loop is CSASRGTGYGYTF. CDR3 DNA: TGCAGTGCTAGTCGCGGGACTGGCTATGGCTACACCTTC.

The rearrangement uses TRBV29-1 and TRBJ2-1, with no clear D. This CDR3 has 11 amino acids. Germline V CDR1 and CDR2: SQVTM, ANQGSEA. The ends were cut back, 3 bases at V and 8 bases at J, with 8 bases in the middle. This CDR3 reads CSVESGYEQFF. The CDR3 region has the DNA TGCAGCGTTGAGTCTGGATATGAGCAGTTCTTC.